The 26 T cell receptor beta chains given below trace back to one sample, sequenced in a study of blood T cells in healthy people across ages. A second PCR, run for about 7 to 12 cycles, used a sample-barcoded 5' primer plus a J-beta primer mix. MiXCR, run by TCRdb on the 5' RACE reads, gives a single entry per CDR3 protein. Of under 800,000 distinct CDR3 sequences listed, 20% to 25% are singletons. Sample: blood. The source of these receptors is a man in his 70s in good health.

This chain links TRBV4-3 with TRBJ2-5; D perhaps matches TRBD2 (5 bases). The end of the DNA is better explained by TRBJ2-1, so the J call may be wrong. The germline V gene has CDR1 LGHNA and CDR2 YSLEER. The CDR3 spans 16 residues. The CDR3: CASSRSSGLGRDEQFF. The CDR3 nucleotides are TGCGCCAGCAGCAGGAGCTCCGGACTGGGAAGAGATGAGCAGTTCTTC.

V is TRBV20-1 and J is TRBJ1-1; tentatively, D is TRBD1 (5 bases). The V gene lost 2 bases and the J gene lost 11 bases, with 12 bases spanning the gap. The CDR3 spans 11 residues. Germline V gene data show CDR1 as DFQATT and CDR2 as SNEGSKA (reference sequence). In DNA form, the CDR3 reads TGCAGTGCTAGACGGGACCCGGGGGCTTTCTTT. Translated: CSARRDPGAFF.

The chain links TRBV13 to TRBJ2-5; no reliable D call. The CDR3 has 16 residues. Between the trimmed V and J ends, which lost 4 bases and 5 bases, there was a span of 20 bases. Germline V gives CDR1 PRHDT, CDR2 FYEKMQ (reference sequence). CDR3 nucleotide sequence: TGTGCCAGCAGCTCCGGCGCTATAGGTCGGTGGGAGACCCAGTACTTC. Its protein product is CASSSGAIGRWETQYF.

The CDR3 here is CSARRSGKSYNEQFF. Here the CDR3 DNA reads TGCAGTGCTAGACGTAGCGGGAAATCCTACAATGAGCAGTTCTTC. The V call is TRBV20-1, the J call TRBJ2-1; TRBD2 agrees at 8 bases. The CDR3 contains 15 residues. CDR1 is DFQATT, CDR2 SNEGSKA, per germline (reference sequence). V was clipped by 2 bases and J by 1 base; unmatched bases: 4.

This sequence joins TRBV5-1 and TRBJ1-1, with 8 bases identical to TRBD1. CDR3 length: 14 amino acids. Germline V gene lookup returns CDR1 SGHRS and CDR2 YFSETQ. The ends lost 2 bases at V and 7 bases at J; junction bases unmatched: 7. The CDR3 region has the DNA TGCGCCAGCAGCTTTGACAGGGGCCGAAATGAAGCTTTCTTT. Its translation is CASSFDRGRNEAFF.

V is TRBV20-1 and J is TRBJ2-5; 9 bases align to TRBD2. The J call may not be correct, given that the DNA end is closer to TRBJ2-7. CDR3 length: 14 residues. CDR1 and CDR2 from the germline V gene are DFQATT and SNEGSKA (reference sequence). The CDR3 bases are TGCAGTGCTTCCGGACTAGCGACTACCTACGAGCAGTACTTC. Its translation is CSASGLATTYEQYF.

This chain connects TRBV12-3 or TRBV12-4 to TRBJ2-7; TRBD2 matches 8 bases. The J segment lost 6 bases and the V segment lost 7 bases, leaving 5 bases of the junction unmatched. This CDR3 is built from 12 residues. The CDR3 loop reads CASTSGGAEQYF. CDR3 in DNA: TGTGCCAGCACCTCCGGGGGGGCCGAGCAGTACTTC.

This clonotype was counted between two and nine times. The chain has TRBV6-5 and TRBJ2-1; 13 bases fit TRBD2. The CDR3 has 15 amino acids. The V segment lost 7 bases and the J segment 9 bases; nucleotides outside the gene matches: 9. The V gene's germline CDR1 is MNHEY and CDR2 SVGAGI. CDR3 amino acids: CASISRGLAGSEQFF. The CDR3 DNA reads as TGTGCCAGCATTTCGCGGGGACTAGCGGGGAGTGAGCAGTTCTTC.

This clonotype was observed a few times. This sequence joins TRBV28 and TRBJ1-1; a weak D match, TRBD1 (5 bases). The V and J ends lost 5 bases and 4 bases respectively, with 17 bases between them. Germline CDR1 MDHEN, CDR2 SYDVKM. The CDR3 extends over 15 amino acids. CDR3 loop: CASSAPGRGSTEAFF. CDR3 nucleotides: TGTGCCAGCAGTGCACCGGGACGGGGGAGCACTGAAGCTTTCTTT. Full variable domain (rest looked up from reference TRBV28 and TRBJ1-1): DVKVTQSSRYLVKRTGEKVFLECVQDMDHENMFWYRQDPGLGLRLIYFSYDVKMKEKGDIPEGYSVSREKKERFSLILESASTNQTSMYLCASSAPGRGSTEAFFGQGTRLTVV.

This clonotype was detected only a few times. The chain employs TRBV9 and TRBJ2-7, with 8 bases identical to TRBD2. V lost 0 bases to trimming and J lost 5 bases; unmatched junction nucleotides: 7. Germline values: CDR1 SGDLS, CDR2 YYNGEE. The CDR3 length is 15 residues. The CDR3 protein is CASSVGGTRSHEQYF. The CDR3 DNA reads TGTGCCAGCAGCGTAGGGGGGACTAGGTCCCACGAGCAGTACTTC.

A few counts support this clonotype. The V call is TRBV6-6, the J call TRBJ2-7; 7 bases fit TRBD2. The ends lost 5 bases at V and 0 bases at J; junction bases unmatched: 10. CDR3 length: 16 residues. Germline values: CDR1 MNHNY, CDR2 SVGAGI (reference sequence). CDR3 protein: CASSTPRGGSSYEQYF. The CDR3 region has the DNA TGTGCCAGCAGTACCCCGCGTGGCGGGAGCTCCTACGAGCAGTACTTC.

The chain employs TRBV15 and TRBJ2-7; the D is unclear. Germline CDR1 and CDR2: LNHNV and YYDKDF (reference sequence). The CDR3 runs to 14 residues. The V gene lost 4 bases and the J gene lost 2 bases, with 12 bases spanning the gap. The CDR3 bases are TGTGCCACCAGCAAGGACGCCGGTCCCTACGAGCAGTACTTC. The encoded protein is CATSKDAGPYEQYF.

The sample holds a few counts of this clonotype. This chain joins TRBV24-1 and TRBJ2-1; D gene unclear. The CDR3 covers 13 residues. V lost 3 bases to trimming and J lost 2 bases, with 4 bases between them. CDR1 is KGHDR and CDR2 is SFDVKD in the germline V gene. Written as DNA, the CDR3 is TGTGCCACCAGTGATCCCGCCTACAATGAGCAGTTCTTC. Encoded protein: CATSDPAYNEQFF.

The sample holds a few counts of this clonotype. CDR3 DNA: TGTGCCAGCAGTGACTCGAGTCAGGGGATTCAGCCCCAGCATTTT. This gives the protein CASSDSSQGIQPQHF. This sequence joins TRBV6-4 and TRBJ1-5, with D possibly being TRBD1 (6 bases). CDR1 is MRHNA, CDR2 SNTAGT, per germline. The CDR3 is made up of 15 amino acids. V lost 0 bases to trimming and J lost 6 bases, with 12 bases between them.

The rearrangement uses TRBV7-2 and TRBJ2-5, with 10 bases aligning to TRBD2. The J call may not be correct, given that the DNA end is closer to TRBJ2-7. CDR1 and CDR2 from the germline V gene are SGHTA and FQGNSA. The CDR3 totals 16 residues. Written as DNA, the CDR3 is TGTGCCAGCAGCCCAAGAGAGGGACTAGCGTTTTACGAGCAGTACTTC. Residues: CASSPREGLAFYEQYF.

This clonotype was found many times. The CDR3 region is CASGLAWTSVTPTDTQYF. In DNA, the CDR3 is TGTGCTAGTGGTTTGGCATGGACTAGCGTAACACCCACCGATACGCAGTATTTT. V is TRBV12-5 and J is TRBJ2-3, with TRBD2 matching over 9 bases. This CDR3 spans 18 amino acids. Germline V gene sequence: CDR1 LGHNT, CDR2 FRNRAP. Trimming took 1 base from V and 6 from J; bases not matched to a gene: 14.

This chain links TRBV6-2 or TRBV6-3 with TRBJ1-1; TRBD1 is a possible D gene (5 bases). V lost 2 bases and J 2 bases, leaving 15 bases between the germline ends. The CDR3 consists of 16 residues. The germline V gene encodes CDR1 MNHEY and CDR2 SVGEGT. The CDR3 loop reads CASSYVGAGSNTEAFF. In DNA, the CDR3 is TGTGCCAGCAGTTACGTCGGGGCAGGCTCTAACACTGAAGCTTTCTTT.

The CDR3 spells CASGSTSGGSYEQYF. The CDR3 coding sequence is TGTGCCAGCGGATCGACTAGCGGGGGCTCCTACGAGCAGTACTTC. The J gene is TRBJ2-7, the V gene TRBV5-5, with TRBD2 matching 12 bases. Germline CDR1 reads SGHKS; CDR2 reads YYEKEE (reference sequence). This CDR3 has 15 residues. V was clipped by 7 bases and J by 0 bases; unmatched bases: 5.

There are many counts of this clonotype. The chain couples TRBV7-2 to TRBJ2-3; tentatively, D is TRBD2 (6 bases). This CDR3 is built from 13 residues. CDR1 is SGHTA, CDR2 FQGNSA, per germline. The CDR3 spells CASQRASTDTQYF. For the CDR3, the DNA is TGTGCAAGCCAGCGGGCAAGCACAGATACGCAGTATTTT.

V and J are TRBV3-1 and TRBJ2-5; no clear D. Germline loops: CDR1 LGHDT, CDR2 YNNKEL (reference sequence). The V and J ends lost 1 base and 7 bases respectively, with 7 bases between them. The CDR3 extends over 12 amino acids. The DNA for the CDR3 is TGTGCCAGCAGCCAAGGGTCGAGGACCCAGTACTTC. Translating gives CASSQGSRTQYF.

The sample holds a few counts of this clonotype. V usage is TRBV29-1 and J usage is TRBJ2-5, with D perhaps given as TRBD1 or TRBD2 (6 bases each). CDR1 is SQVTM and CDR2 is ANQGSEA in the germline V gene. V lost 3 bases to trimming and J lost 5 bases, with 10 bases between them. CDR3 length: 12 amino acids. CDR3 loop: CSVERGRETQYF. The CDR3 DNA is TGCAGCGTTGAGAGGGGGAGGGAGACCCAGTACTTC.

In its sample, this clonotype was seen a few times. The chain has TRBV20-1 and TRBJ2-1; 9 positions match TRBD2. With the DNA end fitting TRBJ2-7 better, the J assignment may be wrong. The CDR3 runs 15 residues. CDR1 and CDR2 from the germline V gene are DFQATT and SNEGSKA (reference sequence). The DNA for the CDR3 is TGCAGTGCTAGTCTTAGCGGGAGAACTACGGGGGAGCAGTACTTC. Protein product: CSASLSGRTTGEQYF.

The sample holds a few counts of this clonotype. The V call is TRBV4-2, the J call TRBJ2-1; maybe TRBD2 (6 bases). The germline V gene encodes CDR1 LGHNA and CDR2 YNFKEQ. This CDR3 is 15 amino acids long. The V end lost 1 base, the J end lost 6 bases, and 13 bases lay between the germline ends. Written as DNA, the CDR3 is TGTGCCAGCAGCCAAGCGGGAGAGCAATTCAATGAGCAGTTCTTC. It encodes CASSQAGEQFNEQFF.

This clonotype has a count of ten or more. The V call is TRBV12-3 or TRBV12-4, the J call TRBJ1-4; D uncertain. The length of the CDR3 is 15 residues. Trimming removed 5 bases from V and 9 bases from J, with 19 bases in between. The DNA of the CDR3 is TGTGCCAGCAGTCCCCAGCCGTATAGGTCGAAAAAACTGTTTTTT. It translates to CASSPQPYRSKKLFF.

This clonotype showed up just a few times. Relative to the germline gene, one junction end is altered; a read error may explain this. The V and J genes are TRBV3-1 and TRBJ2-1; no firm D call. Germline lookup yields CDR1 LGHDT and CDR2 YNNKEL (reference sequence). The CDR3 spans 12 residues. The CDR3, as DNA: TGTGCCAGCAGCCAAGTAGTCAATGAACAGTTCTTC. Translating gives CASSQVVNEQFF.

This clonotype was observed a handful of times. The rearrangement joins TRBV5-1 to TRBJ2-3; TRBD2 agrees at 7 bases. Germline V gene data show CDR1 as SGHRS and CDR2 as YFSETQ. CDR3 length: 14 residues. V lost 4 bases and J lost 1; bases outside the gene matches: 3. The CDR3 reads CASSNGLGTDTQYF. CDR3 sequence (DNA): TGCGCCAGCAGCAACGGACTAGGCACAGATACGCAGTATTTT.